This TCR beta chain stems from a study of T cell changes during pregnancy in multiple sclerosis. The CDR3 has 16 amino acids. Trimming at V came to 0 bases and at J to 6 bases, leaving 10 bases not matched to a gene. Germline values: CDR1 MGHRA, CDR2 YSYEKL. Clones were read by immunoSEQ multiplex PCR, and TCRdb kept only the in-frame ones, dropping some. The sample shows approximately 85,000 clones, 90% to 95% of them seen only once. Here the sequenced sample was peripheral blood, taken in the first trimester of pregnancy. The sequence came from a female donor with multiple sclerosis, enrolled in a pregnancy study. V usage is TRBV4-1 and J usage is TRBJ1-2; 7 bases are a match to TRBD1. The CDR3 coding sequence is TGCGCCAGCAGCCAAGATCGAGGGGGCGGAGAGGATGGCTACACCTTC. It specifies CASSQDRGGGEDGYTF.